This T cell receptor (beta chain) appears in the sequencing data of a study of a mutant IDH1 vaccine in newly diagnosed glioma. Whole-study context: Sex among treated patients split about 60% male, roughly 40% female; mean age was about 43 years. Those enrolled had earlier been treated with radiotherapy, temozolomide, or both, mostly both.

Per germline, CDR1 SEHNR and CDR2 FQNEAQ (reference sequence). The junction had 10 bases not matched to a gene; V was cut back by 4 bases and J by 5 bases. The CDR3 has 15 residues. Sequenced by immunoSEQ multiplex PCR; TCRdb stores in-frame clones only, minus some. The data contain some 60,000 clones, more than 85% of them singletons. In this sample, this clone turned up once. Its antigen remains unknown. The sample's time point: baseline, week 1 (first vaccination visit). Treatment of the sample: pre-vaccination baseline after standard-of-care therapy. Study-wide findings and caveats: Vaccination induced immune responses in roughly 93% of patients.

Here the sequenced sample was PBMCs, taken from a glioma patient treated with radiotherapy, temozolomide or both. The chain uses TRBV7-9 and TRBJ2-7; 8 nucleotides agree with TRBD1. The TCR was taken from a man in his fifties or sixties with glioma. CDR3 DNA sequence: TGTGCCAGCAGCTCGTGGACAGGGAATGTTAACGAGCAGTACTTC. This translates into CASSSWTGNVNEQYF.